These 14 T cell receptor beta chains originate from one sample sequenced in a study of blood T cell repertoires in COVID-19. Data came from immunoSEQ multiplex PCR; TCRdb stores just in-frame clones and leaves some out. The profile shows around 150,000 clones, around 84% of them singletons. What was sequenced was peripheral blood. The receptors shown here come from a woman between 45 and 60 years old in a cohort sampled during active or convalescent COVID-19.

CDR3 loop: CASSYTSTGFNYGYTF. In DNA form, the CDR3 reads TGTGCCAGCAGTTACACCTCGACAGGGTTCAACTATGGCTACACCTTC. This sequence joins TRBV6-2 or TRBV6-3 and TRBJ1-2; 7 bases agree with TRBD1. Trimming removed 2 bases from V and 2 bases from J; junction bases left unmatched: 8. The CDR3 runs to 16 residues. Germline CDR1 MNHEY, CDR2 SVGEGT.

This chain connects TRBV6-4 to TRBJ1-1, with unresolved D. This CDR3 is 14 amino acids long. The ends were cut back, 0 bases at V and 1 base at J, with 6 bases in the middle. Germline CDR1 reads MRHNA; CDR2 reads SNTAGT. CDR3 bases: TGTGCCAGCAGTGACTCGCCCGGGAACACTGAAGCTTTCTTT. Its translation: CASSDSPGNTEAFF.

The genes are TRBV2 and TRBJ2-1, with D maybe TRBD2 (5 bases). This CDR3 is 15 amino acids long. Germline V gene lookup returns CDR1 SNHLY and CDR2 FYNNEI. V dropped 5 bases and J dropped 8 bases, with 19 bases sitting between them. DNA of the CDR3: TGTGCCAGCAGTTATCCGGGATGGGGTGGGGATGAGCAGTTCTTC. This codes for CASSYPGWGGDEQFF.

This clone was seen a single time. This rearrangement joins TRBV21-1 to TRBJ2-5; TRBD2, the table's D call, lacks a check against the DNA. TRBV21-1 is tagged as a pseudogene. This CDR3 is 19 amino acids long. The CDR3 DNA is TGTGCCAGCAGCAAAAAGGAGACAGGGGTCGCTAGCGGGGAAGAGACCCAGTACTTC. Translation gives CASSKKETGVASGEETQYF.

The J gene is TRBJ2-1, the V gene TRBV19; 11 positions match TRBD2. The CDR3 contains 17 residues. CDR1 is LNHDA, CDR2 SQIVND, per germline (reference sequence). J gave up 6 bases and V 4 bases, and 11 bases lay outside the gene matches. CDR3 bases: TGTGCCAGTAGTACGCCCCGCCTAGCGGGGGGTGGCAATGAGCAGTTCTTC. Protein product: CASSTPRLAGGGNEQFF.

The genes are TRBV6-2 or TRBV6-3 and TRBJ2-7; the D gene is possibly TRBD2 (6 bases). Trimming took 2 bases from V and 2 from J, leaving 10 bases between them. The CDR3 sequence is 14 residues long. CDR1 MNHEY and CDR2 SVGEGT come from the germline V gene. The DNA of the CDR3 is TGTGCCAGCAGTTACGCGGGGCCCACCTACGAGCAGTACTTC. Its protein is CASSYAGPTYEQYF.

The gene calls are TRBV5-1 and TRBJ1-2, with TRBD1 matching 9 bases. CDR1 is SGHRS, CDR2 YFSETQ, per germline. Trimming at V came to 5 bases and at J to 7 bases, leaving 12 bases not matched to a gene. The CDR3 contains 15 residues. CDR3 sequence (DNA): TGCGCCAGCAGGGAAAACAGGGGGCGAGTTGGTGGCTACACCTTC. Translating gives CASRENRGRVGGYTF.

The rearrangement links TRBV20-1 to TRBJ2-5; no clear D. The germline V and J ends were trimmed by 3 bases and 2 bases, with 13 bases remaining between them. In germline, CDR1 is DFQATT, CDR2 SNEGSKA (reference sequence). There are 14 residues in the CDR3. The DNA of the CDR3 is TGCAGTGCTAGTGGTAAAGACTCGCAAGAGACCCAGTACTTC. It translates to CSASGKDSQETQYF.

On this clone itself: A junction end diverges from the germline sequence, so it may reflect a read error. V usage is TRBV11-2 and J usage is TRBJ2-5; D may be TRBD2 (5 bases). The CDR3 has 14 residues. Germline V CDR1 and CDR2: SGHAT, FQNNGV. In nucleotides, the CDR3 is TGTGCCAGCAGCCTAGACTATGCCCAAGAGACCCAGTACTTC. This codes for CASSLDYAQETQYF.

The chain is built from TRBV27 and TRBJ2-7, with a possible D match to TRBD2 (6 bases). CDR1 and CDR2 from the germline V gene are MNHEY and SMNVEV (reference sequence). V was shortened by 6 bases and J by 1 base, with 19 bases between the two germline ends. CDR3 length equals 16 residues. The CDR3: CASSLRLASGSYEQYF. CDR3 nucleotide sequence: TGTGCCAGCAGCCTTCGGCTAGCGAGCGGTTCCTACGAGCAGTACTTC.

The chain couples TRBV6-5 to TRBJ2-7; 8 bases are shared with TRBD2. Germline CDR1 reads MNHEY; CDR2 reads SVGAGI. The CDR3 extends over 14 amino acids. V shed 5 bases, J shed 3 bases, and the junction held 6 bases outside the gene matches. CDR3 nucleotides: TGTGCCAGCAGTCCCAGCGGGGGAGTCTACGAGCAGTACTTC. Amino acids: CASSPSGGVYEQYF.

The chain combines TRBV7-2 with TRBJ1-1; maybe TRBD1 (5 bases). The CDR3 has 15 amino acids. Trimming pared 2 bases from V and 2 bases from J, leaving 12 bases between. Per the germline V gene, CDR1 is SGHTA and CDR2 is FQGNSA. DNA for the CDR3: TGTGCCAGCAGCTTACTCCCAGGGCCTAACACTGAAGCTTTCTTT. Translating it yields CASSLLPGPNTEAFF. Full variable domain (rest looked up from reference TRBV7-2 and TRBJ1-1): GAGVSQSPSNKVTEKGKDVELRCDPISGHTALYWYRQSLGQGLEFLIYFQGNSAPDKSGLPSDRFSAERTGGSVSTLTIQRTQQEDSAVYLCASSLLPGPNTEAFFGQGTRLTVV.

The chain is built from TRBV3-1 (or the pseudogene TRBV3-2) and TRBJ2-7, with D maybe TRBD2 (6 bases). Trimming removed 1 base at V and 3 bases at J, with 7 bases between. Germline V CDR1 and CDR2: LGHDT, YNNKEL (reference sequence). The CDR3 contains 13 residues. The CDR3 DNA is TGTGCCAGCAGCCAAGCGGGGGACTACGAGCAGTACTTC. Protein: CASSQAGDYEQYF.

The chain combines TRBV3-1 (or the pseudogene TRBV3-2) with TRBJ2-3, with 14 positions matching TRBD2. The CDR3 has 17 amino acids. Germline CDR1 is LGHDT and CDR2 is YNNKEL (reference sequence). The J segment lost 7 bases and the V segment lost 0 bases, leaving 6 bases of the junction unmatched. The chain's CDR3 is CASSQDPGLAGGNTQYF. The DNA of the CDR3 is TGTGCCAGCAGCCAAGATCCAGGACTAGCGGGGGGCAATACGCAGTATTTT.